This T cell receptor (beta chain) was recovered during a study of OX40 agonist ivuxolimab in advanced cancers. General study results and limits: Fewer expanded clones were found on average in CD4+ than in CD8+ T cells. At doses 0.1 to 3.0 mg/kg, CD4+ and CD8+ clones expanded.

The V end was cut by 0 bases, the J end by 4 bases, with 12 bases between. CDR3 length: 15 residues. The germline V gene encodes CDR1 SGHVS and CDR2 FNYEAQ. In its sample, this clone was seen a few times. What it recognizes is unknown. Assay used: immunoSEQ multiplex PCR; TCRdb lists only in-frame clones, some missing. This repertoire shows roughly 17,000 clones, more than 75% found once; its top ten account for 25%. Specimen: CD4+ or CD8+ T cells sorted from blood, collected in a trial of the OX40 agonist ivuxolimab. The chain joins TRBV7-6 to TRBJ1-1; weak D call: TRBD1 (6 bases). This TCR was sampled from an adult with an advanced solid tumor such as melanoma, head and neck, liver or kidney cancer. This CDR3 is CASSLAPGGGTEAFF. The CDR3 nucleotides are TGTGCCAGCAGCTTAGCCCCGGGAGGGGGCACTGAAGCTTTCTTT.